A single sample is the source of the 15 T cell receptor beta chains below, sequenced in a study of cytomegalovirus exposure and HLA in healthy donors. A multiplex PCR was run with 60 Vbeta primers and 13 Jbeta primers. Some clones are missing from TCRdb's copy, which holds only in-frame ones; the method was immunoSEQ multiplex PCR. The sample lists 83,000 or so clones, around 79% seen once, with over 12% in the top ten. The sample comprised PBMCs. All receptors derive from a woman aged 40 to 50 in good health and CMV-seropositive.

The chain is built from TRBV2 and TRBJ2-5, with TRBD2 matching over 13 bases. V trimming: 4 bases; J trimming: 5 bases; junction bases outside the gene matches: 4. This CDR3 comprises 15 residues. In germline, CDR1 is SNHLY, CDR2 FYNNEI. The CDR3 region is CASSGTSGGRETQYF. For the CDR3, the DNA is TGTGCCAGCAGTGGGACTAGCGGGGGCCGGGAGACCCAGTACTTC.

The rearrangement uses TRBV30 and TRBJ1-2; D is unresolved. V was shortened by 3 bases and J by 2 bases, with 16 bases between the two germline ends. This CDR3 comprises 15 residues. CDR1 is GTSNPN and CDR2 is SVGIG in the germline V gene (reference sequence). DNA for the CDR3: TGTGCCTGGAGAAGCGGCCTAAACCTGAACTATGGCTACACCTTC. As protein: CAWRSGLNLNYGYTF.

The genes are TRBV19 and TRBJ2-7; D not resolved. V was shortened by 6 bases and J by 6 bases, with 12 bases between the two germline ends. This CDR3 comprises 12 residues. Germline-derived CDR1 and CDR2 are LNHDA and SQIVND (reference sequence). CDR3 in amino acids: CASSTWSTEQYF. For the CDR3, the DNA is TGTGCCAGTAGCACCTGGTCTACCGAGCAGTACTTC. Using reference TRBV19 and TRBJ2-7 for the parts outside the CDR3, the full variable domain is DGGITQSPKYLFRKEGQNVTLSCEQNLNHDAMYWYRQDPGQGLRLIYYSQIVNDFQKGDIAEGYSVSREKKESFPLTVTSAQKNPTAFYLCASSTWSTEQYFGPGTRLTVT.

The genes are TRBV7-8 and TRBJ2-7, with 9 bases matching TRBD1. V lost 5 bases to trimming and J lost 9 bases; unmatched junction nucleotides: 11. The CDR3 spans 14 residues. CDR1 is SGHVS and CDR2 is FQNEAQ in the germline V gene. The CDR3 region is CASSPAGDRVVQYF. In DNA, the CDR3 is TGTGCCAGCAGCCCCGCCGGGGACAGGGTTGTGCAGTACTTC.

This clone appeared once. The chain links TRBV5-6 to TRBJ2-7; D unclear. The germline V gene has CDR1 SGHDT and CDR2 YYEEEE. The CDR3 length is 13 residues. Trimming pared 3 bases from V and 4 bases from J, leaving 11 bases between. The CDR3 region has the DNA TGTGCCAGCAGCTACGACCAGACTTACGAGCAGTACTTC. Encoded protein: CASSYDQTYEQYF. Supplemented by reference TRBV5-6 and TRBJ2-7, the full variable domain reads DAGVTQSPTHLIKTRGQQVTLRCSPKSGHDTVSWYQQALGQGPQFIFQYYEEEERQRGNFPDRFSGHQFPNYSSELNVNALLLGDSALYLCASSYDQTYEQYFGPGTRLTVT.

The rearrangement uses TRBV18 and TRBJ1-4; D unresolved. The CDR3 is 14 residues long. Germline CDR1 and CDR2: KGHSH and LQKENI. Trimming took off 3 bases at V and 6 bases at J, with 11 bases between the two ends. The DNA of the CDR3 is TGTGCCAGCTCACCCGGGATTCGGGATGAAAAACTGTTTTTT. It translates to CASSPGIRDEKLFF.

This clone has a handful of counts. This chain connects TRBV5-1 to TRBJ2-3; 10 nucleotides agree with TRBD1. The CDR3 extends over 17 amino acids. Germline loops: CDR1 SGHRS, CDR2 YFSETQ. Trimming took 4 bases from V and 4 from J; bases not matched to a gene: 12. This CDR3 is CASSIMTGTGVADTQYF. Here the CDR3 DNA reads TGCGCCAGCAGCATTATGACCGGGACAGGGGTCGCAGATACGCAGTATTTT.

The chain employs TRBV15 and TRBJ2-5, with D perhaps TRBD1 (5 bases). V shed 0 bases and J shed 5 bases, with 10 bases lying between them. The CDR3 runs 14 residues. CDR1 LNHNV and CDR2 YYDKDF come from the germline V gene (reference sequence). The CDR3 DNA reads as TGTGCCACCAGCAGAGAGGCCAGGGTGGAGACCCAGTACTTC. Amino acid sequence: CATSREARVETQYF. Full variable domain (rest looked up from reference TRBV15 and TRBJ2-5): DAMVIQNPRYQVTQFGKPVTLSCSQTLNHNVMYWYQQKSSQAPKLLFHYYDKDFNNEADTPDNFQSRRPNTSFCFLDIRSPGLGDTAMYLCATSREARVETQYFGPGTRLLVL.

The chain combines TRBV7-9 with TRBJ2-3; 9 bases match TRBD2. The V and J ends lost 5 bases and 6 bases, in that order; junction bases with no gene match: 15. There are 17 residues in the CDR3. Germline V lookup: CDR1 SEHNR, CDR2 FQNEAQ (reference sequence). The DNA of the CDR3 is TGTGCCAGCAGCCCAGGCTCGCTAGCGGGACCAGGGGATACGCAGTATTTT. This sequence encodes CASSPGSLAGPGDTQYF.

The CDR3 DNA is TGTGCCAGCAGCTTAAGCGGGGAGGCAGGTGCCGGCTACACCTTC. Its translation: CASSLSGEAGAGYTF. The V gene is TRBV7-3, the J gene TRBJ1-2; no clear D gene. V was shortened by 1 base and J by 8 bases, with 17 bases between the two germline ends. Germline CDR1 is SGHTA and CDR2 is FQGTGA. The CDR3 loop spans 15 amino acids.

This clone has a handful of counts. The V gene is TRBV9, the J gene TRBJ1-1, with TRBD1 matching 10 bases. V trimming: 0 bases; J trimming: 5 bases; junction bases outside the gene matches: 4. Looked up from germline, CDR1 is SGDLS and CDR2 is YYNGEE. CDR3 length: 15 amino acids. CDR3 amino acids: CASSVGPGQGTEAFF. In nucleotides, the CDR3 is TGTGCCAGCAGCGTAGGGCCGGGACAGGGGACTGAAGCTTTCTTT. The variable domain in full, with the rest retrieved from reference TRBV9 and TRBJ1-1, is DSGVTQTPKHLITATGQRVTLRCSPRSGDLSVYWYQQSLDQGLQFLIQYYNGEERAKGNILERFSAQQFPDLHSELNLSSLELGDSALYFCASSVGPGQGTEAFFGQGTRLTVV.

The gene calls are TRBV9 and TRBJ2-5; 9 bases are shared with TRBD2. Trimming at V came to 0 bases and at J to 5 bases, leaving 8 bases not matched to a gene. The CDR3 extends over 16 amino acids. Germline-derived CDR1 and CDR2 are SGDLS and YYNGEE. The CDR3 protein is CASSVGLREGRETQYF. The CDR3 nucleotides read TGTGCCAGCAGCGTAGGCTTGCGGGAGGGCCGGGAGACCCAGTACTTC.

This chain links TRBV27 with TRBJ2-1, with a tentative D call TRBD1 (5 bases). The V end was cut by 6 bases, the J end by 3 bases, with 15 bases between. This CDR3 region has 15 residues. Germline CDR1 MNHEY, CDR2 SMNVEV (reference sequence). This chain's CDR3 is CASRSQGAVYNEQFF. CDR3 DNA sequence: TGTGCCAGCAGGTCCCAAGGGGCCGTCTACAATGAGCAGTTCTTC.

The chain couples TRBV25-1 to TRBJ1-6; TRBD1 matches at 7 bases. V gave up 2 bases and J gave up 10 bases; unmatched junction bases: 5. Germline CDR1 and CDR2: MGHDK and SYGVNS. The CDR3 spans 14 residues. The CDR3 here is CASSETRDSSPLHF. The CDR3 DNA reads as TGTGCCAGCAGTGAAACCCGGGACAGCTCACCCCTCCACTTT.

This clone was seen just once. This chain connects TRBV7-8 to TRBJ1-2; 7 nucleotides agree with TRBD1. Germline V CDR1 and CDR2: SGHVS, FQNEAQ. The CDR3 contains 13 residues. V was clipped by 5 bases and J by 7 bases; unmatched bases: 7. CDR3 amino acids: CASSLYNRGGYTF. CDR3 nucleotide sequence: TGTGCCAGCAGCCTATACAACAGGGGTGGCTACACCTTC.